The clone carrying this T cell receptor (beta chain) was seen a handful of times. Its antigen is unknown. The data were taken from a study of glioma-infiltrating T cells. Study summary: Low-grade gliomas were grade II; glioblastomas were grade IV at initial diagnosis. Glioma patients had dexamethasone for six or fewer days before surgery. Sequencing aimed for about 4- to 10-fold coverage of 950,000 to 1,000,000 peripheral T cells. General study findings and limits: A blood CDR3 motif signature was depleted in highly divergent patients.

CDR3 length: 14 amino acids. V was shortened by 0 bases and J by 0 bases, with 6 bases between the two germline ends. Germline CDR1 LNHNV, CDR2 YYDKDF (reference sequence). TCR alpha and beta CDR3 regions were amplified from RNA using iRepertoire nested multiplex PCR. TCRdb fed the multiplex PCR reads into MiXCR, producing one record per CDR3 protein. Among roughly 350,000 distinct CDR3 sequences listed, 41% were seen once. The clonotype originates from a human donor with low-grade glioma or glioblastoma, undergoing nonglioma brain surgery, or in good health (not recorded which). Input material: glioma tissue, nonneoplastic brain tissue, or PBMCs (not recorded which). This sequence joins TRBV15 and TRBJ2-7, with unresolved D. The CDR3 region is CATSRDRSSYEQYF. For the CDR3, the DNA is TGTGCCACCAGCAGAGACAGGAGCTCCTACGAGCAGTACTTC.